This T cell receptor (beta chain) was recorded in a study of shared clonotypes between healthy human individuals. General study results and limits: Generally, naive subsets came out with larger estimated richness than memory subsets.

Researchers divided each subset's genomic DNA evenly across several immunoSEQ plates. Sorted-subset replicate PCRs used 200 ng DNA, roughly 28,000 T cell genomes. Sequencing used immunoSEQ multiplex PCR; TCRdb keeps in-frame clones, though not all of them. The sample lists millions of clones, 85% to 95% occurring once. Per the germline V gene, CDR1 is LNHNV and CDR2 is YYDKDF (reference sequence). The CDR3 covers 14 residues. Trimming took off 0 bases at V and 4 bases at J, with 7 bases between the two ends. Worth noting for this clone: Its antigen is as yet unknown. This CDR3 is also generated by other DNA sequences in the sample.

Sequencing was carried out using naive CD4+ T cells sorted from blood. As to subset: CD45RA+ positively selected. The V gene is TRBV15, the J gene TRBJ2-1; D uncertain. The sequence was collected from a man younger than 30 in good health. The CDR3 nucleotides read TGTGCCACCAGCAGAGATCCACTATACAATGAGCAGTTCTTC. Amino acids: CATSRDPLYNEQFF.